What follows are 32 T cell receptor beta chains derived from one specimen sequenced in a study of T cells in Graves' hyperthyroidism and ophthalmopathy. Regions amplified from RNA transcripts were the TCR beta CDR3 regions. First-round RT-PCR with HTBI primers amplified the TCR CDR3 region. TCRdb redid the calling of the multiplex PCR reads with MiXCR, one entry per CDR3 protein. The table has roughly 560,000 distinct CDR3 sequences, over 12% seen once; the top ten hold over 3.5%. Sequencing input: blood. Every receptor here comes from a woman between 40 and 50 years old with Graves' ophthalmopathy.

This clonotype was found many times. The chain carries TRBV12-3 or TRBV12-4 and TRBJ2-5; a weak D match, TRBD2 (6 bases). Trimming pared 0 bases from V and 2 bases from J, leaving 16 bases between. This CDR3 has 17 residues. As DNA, the CDR3 is TGTGCCAGCAGTTTAGCTCGTCCGGGACTCTTACAAGAGACCCAGTACTTC. This translates into CASSLARPGLLQETQYF.

The table lists this clonotype with a count of one. The V call is TRBV6-1, the J call TRBJ2-7, with D unresolved. The CDR3 contains 13 residues. Trimming left V 5 bases short and J 2 bases short, with 10 bases between. Germline V gene sequence: CDR1 MNHNS, CDR2 SASEGT. The CDR3 region is CASSRKQAYEQYF. CDR3 in DNA: TGTGCCAGCAGTAGAAAGCAGGCCTACGAGCAGTACTTC.

This clonotype was recorded at least ten times. Possible read error: a much larger clone is one base away. Here the CDR3 omits its conserved ending phenylalanine or tryptophan, so a read error is the likely source. V and J are TRBV6-1 and TRBJ1-1; a weak D match, TRBD1 (6 bases). The V end was cut by 7 bases, the J end by 4 bases, with 13 bases between. This CDR3 is 13 amino acids long. Germline V gives CDR1 MNHNS, CDR2 SASEGT. The CDR3 DNA sequence: TGTGCCAGCAAACGCGCAGGGGCCACTGAAGCTTTCTCT. This encodes CASKRAGATEAFS.

The chain recombines TRBV10-3 with TRBJ2-5, with D unresolved. V was clipped by 3 bases and J by 2 bases, with 10 bases between them. The CDR3 covers 14 residues. Germline V CDR1 and CDR2: ENHRY, SYGVKD. The CDR3 here is CAISEEGPQETQYF. CDR3 in DNA: TGTGCCATCAGTGAAGAAGGACCGCAAGAGACCCAGTACTTC.

The V gene is TRBV6-2 or TRBV6-3, the J gene TRBJ2-5; maybe TRBD2 (6 bases). Per the germline V gene, CDR1 is MNHEY and CDR2 is SVGEGT. Trimming shortened V by 2 bases and J by 10 bases, and 17 bases separated the two germline ends. CDR3 length equals 14 residues. CDR3 nucleotide sequence: TGTGCCAGCAGTTACGGGGGACTGCGCGGGCACCAGTACTTC. It specifies CASSYGGLRGHQYF.

This clonotype was detected ten times or more. The chain is built from TRBV7-6 and TRBJ2-6; possible D gene TRBD1, 5 bases. V lost 4 bases and J lost 0, with 13 bases in between. The CDR3 covers 17 residues. Germline lookup yields CDR1 SGHVS and CDR2 FNYEAQ. Here the CDR3 reads CASSSPDTGSGANVLTF. The CDR3, as DNA: TGTGCCAGCAGCTCCCCAGACACAGGCTCTGGGGCCAACGTCCTGACTTTC.

This clonotype was seen repeatedly, ten times or more. The J gene is TRBJ1-1, the V gene TRBV19; 7 bases map to TRBD1. Germline V gene lookup returns CDR1 LNHDA and CDR2 SQIVND (reference sequence). J gave up 0 bases and V 9 bases, and 7 bases lay outside the gene matches. The CDR3 sequence is 14 residues long. CDR3 sequence: CASRLDRMNTEAFF. In nucleotides, the CDR3 is TGTGCCAGCCGACTGGACAGGATGAACACTGAAGCTTTCTTT.

The gene calls are TRBV6-5 and TRBJ1-2; possible D gene TRBD1, 5 bases. This CDR3 has 17 residues. Trimming removed 4 bases from V and 8 bases from J, with 26 bases in between. CDR1 and CDR2 from the germline V gene are MNHEY and SVGAGI. The CDR3 nucleotides are TGTGCCAGCAGTTCTTTAATGGGACGCTCCACATTGGCCGGCTACACCTTC. Translated, it gives CASSSLMGRSTLAGYTF.

This clonotype was observed many times. The chain has TRBV20-1 and TRBJ1-5; 10 bases align to TRBD1. Germline CDR1 and CDR2: DFQATT and SNEGSKA (reference sequence). This CDR3 region has 15 residues. After removal of 4 bases from V and 0 bases from J, the junction contained 3 bases not matched to a gene. CDR3 loop: CSATGTGDSNQPQHF. The CDR3 DNA sequence: TGCAGTGCTACTGGGACAGGGGATAGCAATCAGCCCCAGCATTTT.

This clonotype was seen at least ten times. The rearrangement links TRBV19 to TRBJ1-2; D is perhaps TRBD1 (6 bases). The germline CDR1 and CDR2 sequences are LNHDA and SQIVND (reference sequence). V lost 7 bases and J 5 bases, leaving 20 bases between the germline ends. This CDR3 is 15 amino acids long. This chain's CDR3 is CASTPTGQHRYGYTF. The DNA for the CDR3 is TGTGCCAGTACCCCTACAGGGCAGCATCGGTATGGCTACACCTTC.

This clonotype appeared many times. Since a much larger clone is just one base distant, this may be a read error. V gene TRBV28 combines with J gene TRBJ1-1; D unclear. This CDR3 region has 11 residues. Germline assignment: CDR1 MDHEN and CDR2 SYDVKM. The ends were cut back, 6 bases at V and 2 bases at J, with 4 bases in the middle. The CDR3 sequence is CASSHNTEAFF. The CDR3 DNA is TGTGCCAGCAGCCATAACACTGAAGCTTTCTTT.

The chain employs TRBV3-1 and TRBJ1-3; weak D call: TRBD1 (5 bases). The CDR3 is 14 amino acids. Germline V CDR1 and CDR2: LGHDT, YNNKEL (reference sequence). Trimming removed 3 bases at V and 4 bases at J, with 10 bases between. CDR3 sequence: CASSQGLTGNTIYF. DNA of the CDR3: TGTGCCAGCAGCCAGGGGCTCACGGGAAACACCATATATTTT.

This clonotype has a handful of counts. Possible read error: a much larger clone is one base away. The V and J genes are TRBV28 and TRBJ2-7; a possible D gene is TRBD2 (5 bases). This CDR3 has 11 amino acids. Per germline, CDR1 MDHEN and CDR2 SYDVKM. CDR3 sequence: CVSGTNYEQYF. In DNA form, the CDR3 reads TGTGTCAGCGGAACAAACTACGAGCAGTACTTC.

The CDR3 nucleotides read TGCGCCAGCAGCTTTGGGGCAGGGGCGGCAAACACCATATATTTT. Translating gives CASSFGAGAANTIYF. The chain couples TRBV5-1 to TRBJ1-3, with D possibly being TRBD1 (6 bases). Deletions cut 2 bases from V and 6 bases from J, with 15 bases between. CDR1 SGHRS and CDR2 YFSETQ come from the germline V gene. CDR3 length: 15 residues.

This clonotype was detected ten times or more. The chain is built from TRBV12-3 or TRBV12-4 and TRBJ2-7, with a tentative D call TRBD2 (7 bases). V dropped 3 bases and J dropped 3 bases, with 12 bases sitting between them. This CDR3 has 14 amino acids. CDR3 loop: CASSFGEGGYEQYF. CDR3 DNA: TGTGCCAGCAGTTTTGGGGAGGGGGGCTACGAGCAGTACTTC.

About this clonotype: This sequence may be a read error, since a much larger clone differs from it by one base. This chain links TRBV4-3 with TRBJ2-5, with 7 bases fitting TRBD2. The CDR3 contains 15 residues. Germline CDR1 and CDR2: LGHNA and YSLEER. The CDR3 coding sequence is TGCGCCAGCAGCCAAGATAGTACGGGAGGAGAGGCCCAGTACTTC. It specifies CASSQDSTGGEAQYF.

This clonotype occurred many times. This chain uses TRBV20-1 with TRBJ2-7; D may match TRBD1 or TRBD2 (5 bases each). This CDR3 is built from 15 residues. Germline V gene sequence: CDR1 DFQATT, CDR2 SNEGSKA (reference sequence). Trimming shortened V by 2 bases and J by 2 bases, and 16 bases separated the two germline ends. CDR3 residues: CSARYNLRDAYEQYF. The CDR3 DNA reads TGCAGTGCTAGATACAACCTCCGGGACGCCTACGAGCAGTACTTC.

This chain joins TRBV7-2 and TRBJ2-5, with a possible D match to TRBD1 (5 bases). The CDR3 has 14 residues. V was trimmed by 1 base and J by 5 bases, leaving 11 bases between them. Germline assignment: CDR1 SGHTA and CDR2 FQGNSA. CDR3 residues: CASSLGVRAETQYF. The CDR3 bases are TGTGCCAGCAGCTTAGGGGTCAGGGCTGAGACCCAGTACTTC.

The chain carries TRBV12-3 or TRBV12-4 and TRBJ1-1, with 9 bases fitting TRBD1. The CDR3 runs to 12 residues. Losses at the gene ends were 3 bases for V and 9 bases for J; bases not matched to a gene: 2. CDR3 DNA sequence: TGTGCCAGCAGTTTCGGACAGGGGCAAGCTTTCTTT. This codes for CASSFGQGQAFF.

This clonotype has ten or more counts. The DNA for the CDR3 is TGTGCCAGCAGTTTTCGTCGAAGCAATCAGCCCCAGCATTTT. As protein: CASSFRRSNQPQHF. V is TRBV27 and J is TRBJ1-5; D remains ambiguous. The V end lost 3 bases, the J end lost 1 base, and 7 bases lay between the germline ends. This CDR3 is 14 amino acids long. The V gene's germline CDR1 is MNHEY and CDR2 SMNVEV (reference sequence).

The gene calls are TRBV7-3 and TRBJ2-7; D perhaps matches TRBD1 (5 bases). The CDR3 spans 13 residues. Trimming stripped 4 bases from V and 5 bases from J, with 12 bases between. CDR1 is SGHTA and CDR2 is FQGTGA in the germline V gene. The CDR3 sequence is CASSYPGIHEQYF. The CDR3 DNA follows: TGTGCCAGCAGCTACCCAGGGATCCACGAGCAGTACTTC.

This clonotype showed up many times. The J gene is TRBJ2-7, the V gene TRBV28, with 12 positions matching TRBD1. The V segment lost 6 bases and the J segment 4 bases; nucleotides outside the gene matches: 7. Germline lookup yields CDR1 MDHEN and CDR2 SYDVKM. This CDR3 comprises 15 residues. The DNA for the CDR3 is TGTGCCAGCAGGGGGGACAGGGGGCGCCGGTACGAGCAGTACTTC. Its translation: CASRGDRGRRYEQYF.

The V and J genes are TRBV6-1 and TRBJ2-5; 8 nucleotides align to TRBD1. Germline CDR1 reads MNHNS; CDR2 reads SASEGT. CDR3 length: 17 amino acids. V shed 6 bases and J 2 bases; nucleotides not matched to a gene: 14. As DNA, the CDR3 is TGTGCCAGCAGATCTCTTGGGGCAGGGGGCTATCAAGAGACCCAGTACTTC. Protein: CASRSLGAGGYQETQYF.

This clonotype was seen ten or more times. The junction differs from germline at one of its ends, possibly a read error. This sequence joins TRBV11-2 and TRBJ2-3; 12 positions match TRBD2. CDR3 length: 15 residues. The germline V gene encodes CDR1 SGHAT and CDR2 FQNNGV. CDR3 bases: TGTGCCAGCAGCCTGACTAGCGGGAGCATAGATACGCAGTATTTT. It encodes CASSLTSGSIDTQYF. The full variable domain, in which reference TRBV11-2 and TRBJ2-3 provide the parts outside the CDR3, is EAGVAQSPRYKIIEKRQSVAFWCNPISGHATLYWYQQILGQGPKLLIQFQNNGVVDDSQLPKDRFSAERLKGVDSTLKIQPAKLEDSAVYLCASSLTSGSIDTQYFGPGTRLTVL.

This clonotype was recorded at least ten times. The gene calls are TRBV5-1 and TRBJ1-2; no clear D. V was clipped by 0 bases and J by 1 base, with 7 bases between them. CDR3 size: 14 residues. Germline V gene data show CDR1 as SGHRS and CDR2 as YFSETQ. CDR3 region: CASSLGALNYGYTF. In DNA, the CDR3 is TGCGCCAGCAGCTTGGGAGCCCTTAACTATGGCTACACCTTC. Variable domain in full (rest from reference TRBV5-1 and TRBJ1-2): KAGVTQTPRYLIKTRGQQVTLSCSPISGHRSVSWYQQTPGQGLQFLFEYFSETQRNKGNFPGRFSGRQFSNSRSEMNVSTLELGDSALYLCASSLGALNYGYTFGSGTRLTVV.

This clonotype was recorded a few times. The rearrangement links TRBV20-1 to TRBJ1-6; a possible D gene is TRBD1 (6 bases). The CDR3 spans 20 residues. CDR1 is DFQATT and CDR2 is SNEGSKA in the germline V gene (reference sequence). The V gene lost 0 bases and the J gene lost 0 bases, with 21 bases spanning the gap. The chain's CDR3 is CSARDIRTDYRSSYNSPLHF. The CDR3 DNA follows: TGCAGTGCTAGAGATATTCGGACAGACTACCGAAGCTCCTATAATTCACCCCTCCACTTT.

This clonotype was found a few times. This chain uses TRBV6-1 with TRBJ1-2; D unclear. This CDR3 has 12 residues. The V gene's germline CDR1 is MNHNS and CDR2 SASEGT. With 2 bases removed from V and 3 bases from J, the gap between germline ends came to 4 bases. The CDR3 region is CASSEIDYGYTF. The CDR3 bases are TGTGCCAGCAGTGAAATTGACTATGGCTACACCTTC.

The chain carries TRBV6-1 and TRBJ1-2; a possible D gene is TRBD1 (6 bases). Trimming cost V 6 bases and J 7 bases, with 15 bases left between them. The CDR3 runs 13 residues. Germline V lookup: CDR1 MNHNS, CDR2 SASEGT. CDR3 DNA: TGTGCCAGCAGCAGGGACACCTCCTCTGGCTACACCTTC. Translating it yields CASSRDTSSGYTF.

The rearrangement uses TRBV15 and TRBJ1-3; tentative D call: TRBD1 (5 bases). The germline V and J ends were trimmed by 4 bases and 4 bases, with 17 bases remaining between them. From germline, CDR1 is LNHNV and CDR2 YYDKDF (reference sequence). This CDR3 is 16 amino acids long. CDR3 residues: CATSMWQGVTGNTIYF. The CDR3 DNA is TGTGCCACCAGCATGTGGCAGGGAGTTACAGGAAACACCATATATTTT.

This clonotype was observed many times. This chain connects TRBV28 to TRBJ2-3; D unresolved. CDR3 length: 13 amino acids. V was clipped by 7 bases and J by 2 bases, with 10 bases between them. CDR1 and CDR2 (germline): MDHEN, SYDVKM. The CDR3 region has the DNA TGTGCCAGCACCTCCCAGAACACAGATACGCAGTATTTT. As protein: CASTSQNTDTQYF.

There are many counts of this clonotype. The genes are TRBV28 and TRBJ1-2; a weak D match, TRBD1 (5 bases). Germline V CDR1 and CDR2: MDHEN, SYDVKM. The germline V and J ends were trimmed by 2 bases and 5 bases, with 12 bases remaining between them. The CDR3 is 14 amino acids. The CDR3 DNA reads as TGTGCCAGCAGTTTACCTGACAGATCTTATGGCTACACCTTC. It specifies CASSLPDRSYGYTF.

This clonotype appeared a few times. The CDR3 nucleotides read TGTGCCAGCACCCCTTCTAGGGGGGAGACCCAGTACTTC. As protein: CASTPSRGETQYF. V and J are TRBV12-3 or TRBV12-4 and TRBJ2-5, with D tentatively TRBD1 (6 bases). The V gene lost 7 bases and the J gene lost 5 bases, with 14 bases spanning the gap. The CDR3 totals 13 residues.